What follows are 29 T cell receptor beta chains derived from one specimen sequenced in a study of identical twins. TCRdb recomputed calls from the 5' RACE reads with MiXCR, one row per CDR3 protein. The sample lists roughly 480,000 distinct CDR3 sequences, roughly 24% occurring once. The same data also went into a second study, on T cells expressing NK-cell markers.

Sample: CD4+ T cells sorted from blood. Receptor source: a woman under 30 in good health.

In this sample, this clonotype turned up a few times. The chain uses TRBV15 and TRBJ2-7, with 11 bases lining up with TRBD2. The CDR3 is made up of 12 amino acids. Germline V gene data show CDR1 as LNHNV and CDR2 as YYDKDF (reference sequence). In DNA form, the CDR3 reads TGTGCTAGCGGGAGGGGACCCTACGAGCAGTACTTC. It translates to CASGRGPYEQYF. Complete variable domain (other parts from reference TRBV15 and TRBJ2-7): DAMVIQNPRYQVTQFGKPVTLSCSQTLNHNVMYWYQQKSSQAPKLLFHYYDKDFNNEADTPDNFQSRRPNTSFCFLDIRSPGLGDTAMYLCASGRGPYEQYFGPGTRLTVT.

V and J are TRBV6-2 or TRBV6-3 and TRBJ2-3; D is unclear. CDR1 and CDR2 from the germline V gene are MNHEY and SVGEGT. The CDR3 loop spans 13 amino acids. Trimming stripped 2 bases from V and 4 bases from J, with 7 bases between. The CDR3 region has the DNA TGTGCCAGCAGTTACCTGTCCCCAGATACGCAGTATTTT. Protein: CASSYLSPDTQYF.

This clonotype was counted only a few times. This chain uses TRBV20-1 with TRBJ1-2; D might be TRBD1 (5 bases). Between the trimmed V and J ends, which lost 0 bases and 4 bases, there was a span of 9 bases. The CDR3 is 13 amino acids. Germline loops: CDR1 DFQATT, CDR2 SNEGSKA (reference sequence). The CDR3 sequence: CSARDDTGYGYTF. The CDR3 DNA reads as TGCAGTGCTAGAGATGACACAGGCTATGGCTACACCTTC.

The chain recombines TRBV20-1 with TRBJ2-1; 10 bases line up with TRBD2. Per the germline V gene, CDR1 is DFQATT and CDR2 is SNEGSKA (reference sequence). V was pared by 6 bases and J by 8 bases, with 10 bases of the junction left unmatched. CDR3 length: 14 residues. CDR3 region: CSAYTSGATDEQFF. CDR3 nucleotide sequence: TGCAGTGCCTATACTAGCGGGGCCACGGATGAGCAGTTCTTC.

This clonotype has a handful of counts. The V gene is TRBV7-8, the J gene TRBJ1-4; D is unresolved. CDR3 size: 12 residues. Looked up from germline, CDR1 is SGHVS and CDR2 is FQNEAQ. V lost 3 bases, J lost 5 bases, and 4 bases lay in between. The DNA of the CDR3 is TGTGCCAGCAGCTTGATCAATGAAAAACTGTTTTTT. Translating it yields CASSLINEKLFF.

The chain links TRBV6-1 to TRBJ1-2; 10 bases agree with TRBD1. CDR1 and CDR2 (germline): MNHNS, SASEGT. The CDR3 extends over 16 amino acids. V shed 6 bases, J shed 8 bases, and the junction held 15 bases outside the gene matches. This chain's CDR3 is CASSRRDRGSRNGYTF. The DNA for the CDR3 is TGTGCCAGCAGCCGCCGGGACAGGGGATCCCGGAACGGCTACACCTTC.

The chain couples TRBV10-2 to TRBJ2-1, with D perhaps TRBD1 (5 bases). V was trimmed by 7 bases and J by 0 bases, leaving 13 bases between them. Germline lookup yields CDR1 WSHSY and CDR2 SAAADI. The CDR3 is 15 residues long. CDR3 sequence: CASKGAGSSYNEQFF. CDR3 nucleotides: TGCGCCAGCAAAGGGGCCGGCAGCTCCTACAATGAGCAGTTCTTC.

This chain links TRBV20-1 with TRBJ2-6; D possibly uses TRBD1 or TRBD2 (5 bases each). V dropped 2 bases and J dropped 0 bases, with 8 bases sitting between them. Germline-derived CDR1 and CDR2 are DFQATT and SNEGSKA (reference sequence). This CDR3 comprises 15 residues. The CDR3 loop reads CSARSGSSGANVLTF. CDR3 nucleotide sequence: TGCAGTGCTAGATCAGGGAGCTCTGGGGCCAACGTCCTGACTTTC.

This clonotype came up many times. The chain links TRBV5-1 to TRBJ2-7, with 12 bases aligning to TRBD2. V lost 4 bases, J lost 0 bases, and 2 bases stayed unmatched. This CDR3 is built from 15 residues. The germline V gene has CDR1 SGHRS and CDR2 YFSETQ. In nucleotides, the CDR3 is TGCGCCAGCAGCCTGACTAGCGGGAGCTCCTACGAGCAGTACTTC. Protein product: CASSLTSGSSYEQYF.

The CDR3 loop reads CASSLAEGLAYNEQFF. The DNA of the CDR3 is TGTGCCAGCAGCTTGGCCGAGGGACTAGCGTACAATGAGCAGTTCTTC. The chain is built from TRBV5-6 and TRBJ2-1, with 10 bases fitting TRBD2. The CDR3 is made up of 16 amino acids. V dropped 0 bases and J dropped 4; count of bases not matched to a gene: 4. Germline V CDR1 and CDR2: SGHDT, YYEEEE.

The chain employs TRBV10-3 and TRBJ2-3, with 7 bases identical to TRBD1. This CDR3 is 15 amino acids long. V lost 3 bases, J lost 5 bases, and 8 bases stayed unmatched. Per germline, CDR1 ENHRY and CDR2 SYGVKD. DNA for the CDR3: TGTGCCATCAGTGAAGGGGGCAGATTCGTAGATACGCAGTATTTT. Translated, it gives CAISEGGRFVDTQYF.

This clonotype was detected many times. The CDR3 bases are TGCAGCGTCGGACTTAGCCACAATGAGCAGTTCTTC. The encoded protein is CSVGLSHNEQFF. The gene calls are TRBV29-1 and TRBJ2-1; D is possibly TRBD2 (5 bases). Trimming took 6 bases from V and 5 from J, leaving 11 bases between them. The CDR3 totals 12 residues. Per the germline V gene, CDR1 is SQVTM and CDR2 is ANQGSEA.

V and J are TRBV5-1 and TRBJ1-2; TRBD1 might be the D (5 bases). V was clipped by 0 bases and J by 4 bases, with 10 bases between them. CDR1 and CDR2 from the germline V gene are SGHRS and YFSETQ. This CDR3 has 14 amino acids. Written as DNA, the CDR3 is TGCGCCAGCAGCTTGGGGGACGGAGGCTATGGCTACACCTTC. Translation: CASSLGDGGYGYTF.

This clonotype turned up a few times. The chain is built from TRBV5-4 and TRBJ2-1; tentatively, D is TRBD1 (5 bases). Germline V gene sequence: CDR1 SGHNT, CDR2 YYREEE (reference sequence). V lost 1 base to trimming and J lost 6 bases, with 11 bases between them. This CDR3 has 14 residues. CDR3 loop: CASSLRARGNEQFF. CDR3 DNA sequence: TGTGCCAGCAGCTTGAGGGCTAGGGGCAATGAGCAGTTCTTC.

This clonotype has only a few counts. The chain carries TRBV2 and TRBJ1-1, with 9 positions matching TRBD1. Unmatched junction bases numbered 5, after V lost 6 bases and J lost 3 bases. The V gene's germline CDR1 is SNHLY and CDR2 FYNNEI. This CDR3 has 14 residues. The CDR3 reads CASSEDRGDTEAFF. The CDR3 DNA reads TGTGCCAGCAGCGAGGACAGGGGAGACACTGAAGCTTTCTTT. Based on the CDR3 plus reference TRBV2 and TRBJ1-1, the full variable domain is EPEVTQTPSHQVTQMGQEVILRCVPISNHLYFYWYRQILGQKVEFLVSFYNNEISEKSEIFDDQFSVERPDGSNFTLKIRSTKLEDSAMYFCASSEDRGDTEAFFGQGTRLTVV.

The rearrangement links TRBV6-1 to TRBJ2-2; no firm D call. Germline values: CDR1 MNHNS, CDR2 SASEGT. This CDR3 spans 17 amino acids. The V end was cut by 6 bases, the J end by 0 bases, with 17 bases between. The CDR3 DNA is TGTGCCAGCAGATCCCTGAAGCGCCACGCGAACACCGGGGAGCTGTTTTTT. It yields the protein CASRSLKRHANTGELFF.

This sequence joins TRBV5-1 and TRBJ2-1; D might be TRBD2 (6 bases). CDR3 size: 15 residues. Between the trimmed V and J ends, which lost 3 bases and 3 bases, there was a span of 13 bases. CDR1 and CDR2 (germline): SGHRS, YFSETQ. CDR3 nucleotides: TGCGCCAGCAGCTCCGGGGACTGGGTCTACAATGAGCAGTTCTTC. Translated, it gives CASSSGDWVYNEQFF.

The chain recombines TRBV6-1 with TRBJ2-2, with D possibly matching TRBD2 (5 bases). Germline V lookup: CDR1 MNHNS, CDR2 SASEGT. The CDR3 has 14 residues. V was trimmed by 6 bases and J by 2 bases, leaving 10 bases between them. Here the CDR3 reads CASREGFNTGELFF. CDR3 DNA sequence: TGTGCCAGCAGAGAGGGCTTTAACACCGGGGAGCTGTTTTTT.

As DNA, the CDR3 is TGTGCCAGCAGCCCCGGACTTGCCACCGCTGGGAACGAGCAGTACTTC. It specifies CASSPGLATAGNEQYF. The genes are TRBV3-1 and TRBJ2-7; D perhaps matches TRBD2 (5 bases). V lost 4 bases and J lost 5, with 21 bases in between. The germline gives CDR1 LGHDT, CDR2 YNNKEL (reference sequence). CDR3 length: 16 residues.

The chain is built from TRBV6-1 and TRBJ2-7; D is undetermined. The CDR3 sequence is 13 residues long. Germline V gene data show CDR1 as MNHNS and CDR2 as SASEGT. Trimming pared 0 bases from V and 3 bases from J, leaving 6 bases between. CDR3 protein: CASSEAGNYEQYF. CDR3 sequence (DNA): TGTGCCAGCAGTGAAGCGGGCAACTACGAGCAGTACTTC.

The chain combines TRBV5-1 with TRBJ2-3; D tentatively fits TRBD1 or TRBD2 (6 bases each). Looked up from germline, CDR1 is SGHRS and CDR2 is YFSETQ. V gave up 0 bases and J gave up 9 bases, with 11 bases separating them. The CDR3 has 13 residues. The CDR3 loop is CASSLEGGGTQYF. The CDR3 DNA is TGCGCCAGCAGCTTGGAGGGGGGAGGCACGCAGTATTTT.

This clonotype was counted between two and nine times. The chain employs TRBV4-3 and TRBJ2-1; D possibly corresponds to TRBD2 (5 bases). The V gene lost 2 bases and the J gene lost 2 bases, with 7 bases spanning the gap. This CDR3 is 14 amino acids long. Germline CDR1 is LGHNA and CDR2 is YSLEER. The CDR3 nucleotides are TGCGCCAGCAGCCAACCGGGAACCTACAATGAGCAGTTCTTC. Amino acids: CASSQPGTYNEQFF.

The sample holds a few counts of this clonotype. This chain joins TRBV10-3 and TRBJ2-7; D ambiguous. CDR1 and CDR2 from the germline V gene are ENHRY and SYGVKD. The CDR3 contains 13 residues. The ends were cut back, 3 bases at V and 2 bases at J, with 8 bases in the middle. This chain's CDR3 is CAISEGRPYEQYF. The CDR3 DNA sequence: TGTGCCATCAGTGAAGGCAGACCCTACGAGCAGTACTTC.

The CDR3 protein is CASSAGRDTEAFF. CDR3 coding DNA: TGCGCCAGCAGTGCGGGACGGGACACTGAAGCTTTCTTT. J is TRBJ1-1 and V is TRBV10-1; TRBD1 is a possible D gene (5 bases). CDR1 and CDR2 (germline): WNHNN, SYGVQD (reference sequence). With 4 bases removed from V and 3 bases from J, the gap between germline ends came to 9 bases. The CDR3 loop spans 13 amino acids.

In DNA form, the CDR3 reads TGCGCCAGCAGCCATGCGGACGGCCAGCCCTACGAGCAGTACTTC. It is translated as CASSHADGQPYEQYF. The J gene is TRBJ2-7, the V gene TRBV4-1; D unclear. Germline loops: CDR1 MGHRA, CDR2 YSYEKL. The CDR3 runs to 15 residues. The ends were cut back, 3 bases at V and 2 bases at J, with 14 bases in the middle.

This clonotype was detected ten times or more. The chain has TRBV20-1 and TRBJ2-5; D unresolved. V was pared by 8 bases and J by 5 bases, with 18 bases between. CDR1 and CDR2 from the germline V gene are DFQATT and SNEGSKA (reference sequence). This CDR3 region has 13 residues. CDR3 DNA sequence: TGCAGTCTTTCGGGCAGGAAGAAGGAGACCCAGTACTTC. It codes for CSLSGRKKETQYF.

This clonotype appeared many times. The chain is built from TRBV5-1 and TRBJ2-7; 9 bases map to TRBD1. The CDR3 has 15 residues. Germline V gene sequence: CDR1 SGHRS, CDR2 YFSETQ. V gave up 4 bases and J gave up 6 bases; unmatched junction bases: 11. CDR3 sequence (DNA): TGCGCCAGCAGCCCGGGACAGGGAAAGTCTTTCGAGCAGTACTTC. Its translation: CASSPGQGKSFEQYF.

This clonotype was detected only a few times. The chain has TRBV20-1 and TRBJ1-1; D not certain. V lost 3 bases, J lost 0 bases, and 8 bases lay in between. The CDR3 totals 13 residues. CDR1 is DFQATT, CDR2 SNEGSKA, per germline (reference sequence). The CDR3 sequence is CSASADMNTEAFF. CDR3 in DNA: TGCAGTGCTAGCGCAGACATGAACACTGAAGCTTTCTTT.

A few counts support this clonotype. CDR3 sequence: CASSFWNYEQYF. The CDR3 DNA reads as TGTGCCAGCAGCTTTTGGAACTACGAGCAGTACTTC. The chain combines TRBV7-2 with TRBJ2-7, with D hard to call. The V and J ends lost 3 bases and 3 bases respectively, with 6 bases between them. This CDR3 comprises 12 residues. Germline V gives CDR1 SGHTA, CDR2 FQGNSA.